These 22 T cell receptor beta chains were sequenced from one sample in a study of T cells after yellow fever vaccination. TCRdb used MiXCR to reprocess the 5' RACE reads, holding one entry per CDR3 protein. Here the sample spans about 300,000 distinct CDR3 sequences, around 8.6% being singletons. The sequencing here drew on CD4+ T cells sorted from PBMCs, taken 5 days after the yellow fever booster vaccination. The receptors originated from a man aged 18 to 30 who received the YFV17D yellow fever vaccine.

This clonotype was picked up a small number of times. The V and J genes are TRBV15 and TRBJ2-3, with D uncertain. The germline V and J ends were trimmed by 1 base and 4 bases, with 9 bases remaining between them. The germline gives CDR1 LNHNV, CDR2 YYDKDF (reference sequence). The CDR3 sequence is 14 residues long. The CDR3 nucleotides read TGTGCCACCAGCAGAGTACGTGGACCAGATACGCAGTATTTT. Its translation: CATSRVRGPDTQYF.

The chain has TRBV7-3 and TRBJ2-5, with 7 bases lining up with TRBD1. Losses at the gene ends were 2 bases for V and 5 bases for J; bases not matched to a gene: 8. This CDR3 region has 15 residues. The V gene's germline CDR1 is SGHTA and CDR2 FQGTGA. CDR3 amino acids: CASSLEGAPRETQYF. The DNA of the CDR3 is TGTGCCAGCAGCTTAGAGGGGGCGCCTCGGGAGACCCAGTACTTC.

The rearrangement links TRBV6-1 to TRBJ2-5; 11 nucleotides align to TRBD2. V shed 3 bases and J 3 bases; nucleotides not matched to a gene: 9. The CDR3 is 17 amino acids. Germline lookup yields CDR1 MNHNS and CDR2 SASEGT. Written as DNA, the CDR3 is TGTGCCAGCAGTGACTCTTATAGCGGGGGGGCCGAAGAGACCCAGTACTTC. Encoded protein: CASSDSYSGGAEETQYF.

V is TRBV4-1 and J is TRBJ1-6; perhaps TRBD1 as D (5 bases). The CDR3 is 15 residues long. The ends were cut back, 4 bases at V and 5 bases at J, with 12 bases in the middle. The germline gives CDR1 MGHRA, CDR2 YSYEKL. Written as DNA, the CDR3 is TGCGCCAGCAGCCTTTGGGGGGGGGATAATTCACCCCTCCACTTT. This sequence encodes CASSLWGGDNSPLHF.

This chain links TRBV6-4 with TRBJ2-4; possible D gene TRBD1, 6 bases. V was pared by 3 bases and J by 0 bases, with 15 bases between. Germline V lookup: CDR1 MRHNA, CDR2 SNTAGT. CDR3 length equals 17 residues. The chain's CDR3 is CASSEQTGPLAKNIQYF. The CDR3 DNA is TGTGCCAGCAGTGAACAGACAGGTCCACTAGCCAAAAACATTCAGTACTTC.

This clonotype was seen a few times. J is TRBJ1-2 and V is TRBV20-1; possibly TRBD1 for D (5 bases). Trimming took off 1 base at V and 5 bases at J, with 11 bases between the two ends. CDR1 DFQATT and CDR2 SNEGSKA come from the germline V gene (reference sequence). The CDR3 runs 13 residues. DNA of the CDR3: TGCAGTGCTAGAGTGGGAGGGGTTTATGGCTACACCTTC. Translating gives CSARVGGVYGYTF.

This clonotype was recorded at least ten times. The genes are TRBV2 and TRBJ2-7; D may be TRBD2 (6 bases). The germline V gene has CDR1 SNHLY and CDR2 FYNNEI. The CDR3 spans 12 residues. This CDR3 is CASRREAYDQYV. In nucleotides, the CDR3 is TGTGCCAGCAGGCGGGAAGCCTACGACCAGTACGTC.

This clonotype was seen many times. This chain joins TRBV29-1 and TRBJ1-2, with D uncertain. There are 12 residues in the CDR3. Trimming left V 2 bases short and J 2 bases short, with 6 bases between. Per germline, CDR1 SQVTM and CDR2 ANQGSEA. The CDR3 spells CSVETANYGYTF. The CDR3 DNA reads TGCAGCGTTGAAACGGCAAACTATGGCTACACCTTC.

The V gene is TRBV6-5, the J gene TRBJ2-5, with D tentatively TRBD1 (5 bases). V gave up 0 bases and J gave up 0 bases, with 11 bases separating them. The CDR3 runs to 16 residues. Germline loops: CDR1 MNHEY, CDR2 SVGAGI. CDR3 in amino acids: CASSYSGGAHQETQYF. In nucleotides, the CDR3 is TGTGCCAGCAGTTACTCGGGTGGGGCCCACCAAGAGACCCAGTACTTC.

J is TRBJ1-1 and V is TRBV5-1; no definite D call. The V and J ends lost 3 bases and 3 bases respectively, with 12 bases between them. The V gene's germline CDR1 is SGHRS and CDR2 YFSETQ. The length of the CDR3 is 14 residues. This CDR3 reads CASSSGGAYTEAFF. In DNA form, the CDR3 reads TGCGCCAGCAGCTCCGGCGGCGCCTACACTGAAGCTTTCTTT.

This clonotype was counted at least ten times. This chain connects TRBV4-2 to TRBJ1-5; a weak D match, TRBD1 (5 bases). Trimming stripped 0 bases from V and 5 bases from J, with 17 bases between. This CDR3 region has 17 residues. CDR1 LGHNA and CDR2 YNFKEQ come from the germline V gene. CDR3 protein: CASSQDLAQARDQPQHF. As DNA, the CDR3 is TGTGCCAGCAGCCAAGATCTAGCACAGGCCCGTGATCAGCCCCAGCATTTT.

CDR3 residues: CASTNSWVGGYTF. For the CDR3, the DNA is TGTGCCAGTACTAACTCCTGGGTCGGTGGCTACACCTTC. The rearrangement joins TRBV19 to TRBJ1-2, with D unclear. The V end was cut by 7 bases, the J end by 7 bases, with 16 bases between. The CDR3 is made up of 13 amino acids. The V gene's germline CDR1 is LNHDA and CDR2 SQIVND (reference sequence).

This clonotype was seen a few times. The chain joins TRBV7-3 to TRBJ2-3, with 10 bases matching TRBD2. Looked up from germline, CDR1 is SGHTA and CDR2 is FQGTGA. The CDR3 consists of 16 residues. The J segment lost 0 bases and the V segment lost 5 bases, leaving 5 bases of the junction unmatched. CDR3 bases: TGTGCCAGCAGCGTTAGCGGGGGGCGAAGCACAGATACGCAGTATTTT. Its protein product is CASSVSGGRSTDTQYF.

The chain joins TRBV3-1 to TRBJ1-1; no definite D call. The CDR3 length is 14 residues. V dropped 4 bases and J dropped 0 bases, with 9 bases sitting between them. Germline CDR1 and CDR2: LGHDT and YNNKEL (reference sequence). The CDR3 protein is CASSPVLLNTEAFF. In nucleotides, the CDR3 is TGTGCCAGCAGCCCGGTACTCCTGAACACTGAAGCTTTCTTT.

This clonotype has just a few counts. The chain recombines TRBV4-3 with TRBJ2-7; D uncertain. This CDR3 has 13 amino acids. Germline values: CDR1 LGHNA, CDR2 YSLEER. The V and J ends lost 2 bases and 5 bases respectively, with 10 bases between them. CDR3 sequence (DNA): TGCGCCAGCAGCCAACAAGGTTTCCACGAGCAGTACTTC. This translates into CASSQQGFHEQYF.

This chain uses TRBV9 with TRBJ1-6; D is unclear. Germline V gene lookup returns CDR1 SGDLS and CDR2 YYNGEE. The CDR3 runs to 14 residues. Trimming removed 4 bases from V and 5 bases from J, with 10 bases in between. CDR3 protein: CASSPRTNNSPLHF. In nucleotides, the CDR3 is TGTGCCAGCAGCCCACGGACCAATAATTCACCCCTCCACTTT.

Many counts were recorded for this clonotype. The gene calls are TRBV27 and TRBJ1-6, with 7 bases identical to TRBD1. Germline V CDR1 and CDR2: MNHEY, SMNVEV (reference sequence). V shed 8 bases, J shed 3 bases, and the junction held 4 bases outside the gene matches. This CDR3 contains 14 residues. CDR3 loop: CASGQDRYNSPLHF. The CDR3 DNA reads TGTGCCAGCGGACAGGACCGCTATAATTCACCCCTCCACTTT.

This clonotype came up many times. The CDR3, as DNA: TGCGCCTCCTCCAGGGGCGGGGCGAGGGATGAGCAGTTCTTC. It encodes CASSRGGARDEQFF. The chain links TRBV5-1 to TRBJ2-1; D tentatively fits TRBD1 or TRBD2 (6 bases each). The germline V gene encodes CDR1 SGHRS and CDR2 YFSETQ. Trimming removed 10 bases from V and 8 bases from J, with 22 bases in between. The CDR3 has 14 amino acids.

J is TRBJ2-1 and V is TRBV5-4, with TRBD2 identical over 12 bases. The CDR3 sequence is 15 residues long. Germline V CDR1 and CDR2: SGHNT, YYREEE (reference sequence). J lost 7 bases, V lost 0 bases, and 2 bases had no gene match. This CDR3 is CASSLAGLAGNEQFF. CDR3 sequence (DNA): TGTGCCAGCAGCTTGGCGGGACTAGCGGGTAATGAGCAGTTCTTC.

This clonotype was detected a few times. The chain carries TRBV5-4 and TRBJ2-3; weak D call: TRBD1 (6 bases). V lost 4 bases and J 1 base, leaving 13 bases between the germline ends. This CDR3 comprises 15 residues. Per germline, CDR1 SGHNT and CDR2 YYREEE (reference sequence). The DNA for the CDR3 is TGTGCCAGCAGCCATTGGACAGTCGGCACAGATACGCAGTATTTT. Translation: CASSHWTVGTDTQYF.

This clonotype was observed a handful of times. The V call is TRBV9, the J call TRBJ1-1, with 7 bases lining up with TRBD1. CDR3 length: 14 amino acids. CDR1 is SGDLS, CDR2 YYNGEE, per germline. The junction had 3 bases not matched to a gene; V was cut back by 0 bases and J by 4 bases. The CDR3 DNA is TGTGCCAGCAGCGTAGGAGGGGGCCCCACTGAAGCTTTCTTT. Translating gives CASSVGGGPTEAFF.

This chain joins TRBV25-1 and TRBJ2-1; D not resolved. Trimming took 3 bases from V and 0 from J, leaving 12 bases between them. The germline V gene encodes CDR1 MGHDK and CDR2 SYGVNS. The length of the CDR3 is 16 residues. As DNA, the CDR3 is TGTGCCAGCAGTGAGAGTCGGTCTAGCTCCTACAATGAGCAGTTCTTC. Translating gives CASSESRSSSYNEQFF.